This T cell receptor (beta chain) was documented in a study of OX40 agonist ivuxolimab in advanced cancers. Study conclusions and caveats: Also present in some nonresponders was a low level of normalized T-cell clonal expansion.

About this clone: Its antigen is unknown.

Repertoires were generated with immunoSEQ multiplex PCR, while TCRdb's copy carries only in-frame clones and drops some. The sample gives roughly 65,000 clones, about 80% of which show up once; 2% to 2.5% is in the top ten. Germline V CDR1 and CDR2: MNHNS, SASEGT. The V end was cut by 1 base, the J end by 1 base, with 8 bases between. The length of the CDR3 is 15 residues. This chain joins TRBV6-1 and TRBJ1-5; the D is unclear. The sample here was CD4+ or CD8+ T cells sorted from blood, taken in a trial of the OX40 agonist ivuxolimab. This receptor was identified in an adult with an advanced solid tumor such as melanoma, head and neck, liver or kidney cancer. The CDR3 DNA reads TGTGCCAGCAGTGAAGAGGGATTGAGCAATCAGCCCCAGCATTTT. This encodes CASSEEGLSNQPQHF.